This T cell receptor beta chain was documented in a study of blood T cell repertoires in COVID-19. Study context: Donors in the United States, Italy and Spain gave samples during acute or convalescent COVID-19. Nucleic acid was either cDNA or gDNA, and it came from T cells, B-cell-depleted T cells, or PBMCs.

V was pared by 5 bases and J by 2 bases, with 3 bases of the junction left unmatched. The CDR3 totals 14 residues. Per germline, CDR1 SGHTA and CDR2 FQGNSA. Under the authors' procedure: By means of reference gene primer amplification, nucleated cell counts were estimated. Clones were read by immunoSEQ multiplex PCR, and TCRdb kept only the in-frame ones, dropping some. The V and J calls and clone size come from that table; D and trimming were worked out from the DNA. The repertoire holds 100,000 to 120,000 clones, with about 76% as singletons. This TCR derives from an elderly man with acute or convalescent COVID-19. Material for sequencing was peripheral blood. The chain carries TRBV7-2 and TRBJ2-7; TRBD1 matches at 10 bases. CDR3 sequence: CASSRDRGTYEQYF. Written as DNA, the CDR3 is TGTGCCAGCAGCCGGGACAGGGGAACCTACGAGCAGTACTTC.